This T cell receptor beta chain is from a study of blood T cell repertoires in COVID-19. V shed 0 bases, J shed 3 bases, and the junction held 3 bases outside the gene matches. The germline V gene encodes CDR1 SGHAT and CDR2 FQNNGV. This CDR3 comprises 15 residues. Authors' processing steps: Amplifying reference gene primers gave estimates of nucleated cell counts. Produced via immunoSEQ multiplex PCR; TCRdb's table is partial and in-frame only. V, J and clone size were drawn from that table, and D and trimming were deduced from the DNA. The repertoire has 150,000 or so clones, about 89% of them found once; the top ten carry 5.5% to 7.5%.

This chain uses TRBV11-2 with TRBJ2-5, with 8 positions matching TRBD2. The receptor's source is a man at least 80 years old with acute or convalescent COVID-19. Source material: peripheral blood. The CDR3 spells CASSLDGLAKETQYF. CDR3 bases: TGTGCCAGCAGCTTAGATGGACTAGCCAAAGAGACCCAGTACTTC. Filled out from reference TRBV11-2 and TRBJ2-5, the complete variable domain reads EAGVAQSPRYKIIEKRQSVAFWCNPISGHATLYWYQQILGQGPKLLIQFQNNGVVDDSQLPKDRFSAERLKGVDSTLKIQPAKLEDSAVYLCASSLDGLAKETQYFGPGTRLLVL.